This T cell receptor (beta chain) was observed in a study of shared clonotypes between healthy human individuals. Study outcomes and limitations: Rarefaction exposed incomplete sorted-subset sequencing despite large depth. Among donors, sharing of clonotypes was expected to be affected by sequencing depth. Naive CD4 clonotypes were shared across a few donors at around 5%.

Concerning this clone itself: What it recognizes is unknown. Additional DNA sequences in this sample encode the identical CDR3.

Naive CD8 populations comprised CD45RO-negative cells positively selected for CCR7, excluding terminally differentiated effector memory CD45RA+ cells. Germline V gene data show CDR1 as MNHEY and CDR2 as SMNVEV (reference sequence). This CDR3 is built from 15 residues. Trimming removed 6 bases from V and 0 bases from J, with 15 bases in between. Sequencing used immunoSEQ multiplex PCR; TCRdb keeps in-frame clones, though not all of them. Of around 640,000 clones in the sample, about 95% were seen once. The sample was naive CD8+ T cells sorted from blood. This TCR came from a woman under 40 in good health. The rearrangement joins TRBV27 to TRBJ2-7; D not resolved. The CDR3 is CASSLWAASSYEQYF. The CDR3 DNA is TGTGCCAGCAGCCTCTGGGCCGCCAGCTCCTACGAGCAGTACTTC.